This T cell receptor beta chain is drawn from a study of CD8 T cells in ankylosing spondylitis. Study-wide results and caveats: Characteristic, it appeared, of ankylosing spondylitis blood was a TCR beta motif of about eight highly homologous variants. As reported, disease-linked clones showed significant enrichment in matched ankylosing spondylitis synovial fluid.

The CDR3 sequence is 21 residues long. Germline V gives CDR1 SGHVT, CDR2 SQSDAQ. V lost 5 bases, J lost 2 bases, and 22 bases stayed unmatched. The sample holds many counts of this clonotype. What it binds is not known. TCR beta libraries were made by quantitative 5'-RACE with molecular barcodes. From the 5' RACE reads, TCRdb called clonotypes with MiXCR, one entry per CDR3 protein. Of 200,000 to 300,000 distinct CDR3 sequences listed, 20% to 30% are singletons. The sequencing sample was made of blood, either unsorted or a sorted T cell fraction (not recorded which). This rearrangement joins TRBV7-4 to TRBJ2-1; 9 nucleotides line up with TRBD1. This receptor was identified in a male donor with ankylosing spondylitis or in good health (not recorded which). This CDR3 reads CASSINHQGGQGVCPYNEQFF. The CDR3 region has the DNA TGTGCCAGCAGCATAAACCATCAGGGGGGACAGGGTGTTTGTCCCTACAATGAGCAGTTCTTC.